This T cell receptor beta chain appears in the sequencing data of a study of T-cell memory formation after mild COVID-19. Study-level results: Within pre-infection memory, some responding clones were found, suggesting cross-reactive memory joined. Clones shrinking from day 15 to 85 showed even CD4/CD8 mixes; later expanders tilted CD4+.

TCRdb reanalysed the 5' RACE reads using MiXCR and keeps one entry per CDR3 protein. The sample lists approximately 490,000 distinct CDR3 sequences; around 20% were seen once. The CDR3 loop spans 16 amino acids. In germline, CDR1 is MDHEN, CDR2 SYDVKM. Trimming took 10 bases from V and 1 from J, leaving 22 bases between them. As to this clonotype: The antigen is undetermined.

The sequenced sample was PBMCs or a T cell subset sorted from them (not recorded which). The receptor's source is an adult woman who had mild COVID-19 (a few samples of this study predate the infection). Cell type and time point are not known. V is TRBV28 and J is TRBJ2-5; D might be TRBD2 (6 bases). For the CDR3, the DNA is TGTGCCATCAATAGGTGGAGGGGAAGGCCCCAAGAGACCCAGTACTTC. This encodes CAINRWRGRPQETQYF.